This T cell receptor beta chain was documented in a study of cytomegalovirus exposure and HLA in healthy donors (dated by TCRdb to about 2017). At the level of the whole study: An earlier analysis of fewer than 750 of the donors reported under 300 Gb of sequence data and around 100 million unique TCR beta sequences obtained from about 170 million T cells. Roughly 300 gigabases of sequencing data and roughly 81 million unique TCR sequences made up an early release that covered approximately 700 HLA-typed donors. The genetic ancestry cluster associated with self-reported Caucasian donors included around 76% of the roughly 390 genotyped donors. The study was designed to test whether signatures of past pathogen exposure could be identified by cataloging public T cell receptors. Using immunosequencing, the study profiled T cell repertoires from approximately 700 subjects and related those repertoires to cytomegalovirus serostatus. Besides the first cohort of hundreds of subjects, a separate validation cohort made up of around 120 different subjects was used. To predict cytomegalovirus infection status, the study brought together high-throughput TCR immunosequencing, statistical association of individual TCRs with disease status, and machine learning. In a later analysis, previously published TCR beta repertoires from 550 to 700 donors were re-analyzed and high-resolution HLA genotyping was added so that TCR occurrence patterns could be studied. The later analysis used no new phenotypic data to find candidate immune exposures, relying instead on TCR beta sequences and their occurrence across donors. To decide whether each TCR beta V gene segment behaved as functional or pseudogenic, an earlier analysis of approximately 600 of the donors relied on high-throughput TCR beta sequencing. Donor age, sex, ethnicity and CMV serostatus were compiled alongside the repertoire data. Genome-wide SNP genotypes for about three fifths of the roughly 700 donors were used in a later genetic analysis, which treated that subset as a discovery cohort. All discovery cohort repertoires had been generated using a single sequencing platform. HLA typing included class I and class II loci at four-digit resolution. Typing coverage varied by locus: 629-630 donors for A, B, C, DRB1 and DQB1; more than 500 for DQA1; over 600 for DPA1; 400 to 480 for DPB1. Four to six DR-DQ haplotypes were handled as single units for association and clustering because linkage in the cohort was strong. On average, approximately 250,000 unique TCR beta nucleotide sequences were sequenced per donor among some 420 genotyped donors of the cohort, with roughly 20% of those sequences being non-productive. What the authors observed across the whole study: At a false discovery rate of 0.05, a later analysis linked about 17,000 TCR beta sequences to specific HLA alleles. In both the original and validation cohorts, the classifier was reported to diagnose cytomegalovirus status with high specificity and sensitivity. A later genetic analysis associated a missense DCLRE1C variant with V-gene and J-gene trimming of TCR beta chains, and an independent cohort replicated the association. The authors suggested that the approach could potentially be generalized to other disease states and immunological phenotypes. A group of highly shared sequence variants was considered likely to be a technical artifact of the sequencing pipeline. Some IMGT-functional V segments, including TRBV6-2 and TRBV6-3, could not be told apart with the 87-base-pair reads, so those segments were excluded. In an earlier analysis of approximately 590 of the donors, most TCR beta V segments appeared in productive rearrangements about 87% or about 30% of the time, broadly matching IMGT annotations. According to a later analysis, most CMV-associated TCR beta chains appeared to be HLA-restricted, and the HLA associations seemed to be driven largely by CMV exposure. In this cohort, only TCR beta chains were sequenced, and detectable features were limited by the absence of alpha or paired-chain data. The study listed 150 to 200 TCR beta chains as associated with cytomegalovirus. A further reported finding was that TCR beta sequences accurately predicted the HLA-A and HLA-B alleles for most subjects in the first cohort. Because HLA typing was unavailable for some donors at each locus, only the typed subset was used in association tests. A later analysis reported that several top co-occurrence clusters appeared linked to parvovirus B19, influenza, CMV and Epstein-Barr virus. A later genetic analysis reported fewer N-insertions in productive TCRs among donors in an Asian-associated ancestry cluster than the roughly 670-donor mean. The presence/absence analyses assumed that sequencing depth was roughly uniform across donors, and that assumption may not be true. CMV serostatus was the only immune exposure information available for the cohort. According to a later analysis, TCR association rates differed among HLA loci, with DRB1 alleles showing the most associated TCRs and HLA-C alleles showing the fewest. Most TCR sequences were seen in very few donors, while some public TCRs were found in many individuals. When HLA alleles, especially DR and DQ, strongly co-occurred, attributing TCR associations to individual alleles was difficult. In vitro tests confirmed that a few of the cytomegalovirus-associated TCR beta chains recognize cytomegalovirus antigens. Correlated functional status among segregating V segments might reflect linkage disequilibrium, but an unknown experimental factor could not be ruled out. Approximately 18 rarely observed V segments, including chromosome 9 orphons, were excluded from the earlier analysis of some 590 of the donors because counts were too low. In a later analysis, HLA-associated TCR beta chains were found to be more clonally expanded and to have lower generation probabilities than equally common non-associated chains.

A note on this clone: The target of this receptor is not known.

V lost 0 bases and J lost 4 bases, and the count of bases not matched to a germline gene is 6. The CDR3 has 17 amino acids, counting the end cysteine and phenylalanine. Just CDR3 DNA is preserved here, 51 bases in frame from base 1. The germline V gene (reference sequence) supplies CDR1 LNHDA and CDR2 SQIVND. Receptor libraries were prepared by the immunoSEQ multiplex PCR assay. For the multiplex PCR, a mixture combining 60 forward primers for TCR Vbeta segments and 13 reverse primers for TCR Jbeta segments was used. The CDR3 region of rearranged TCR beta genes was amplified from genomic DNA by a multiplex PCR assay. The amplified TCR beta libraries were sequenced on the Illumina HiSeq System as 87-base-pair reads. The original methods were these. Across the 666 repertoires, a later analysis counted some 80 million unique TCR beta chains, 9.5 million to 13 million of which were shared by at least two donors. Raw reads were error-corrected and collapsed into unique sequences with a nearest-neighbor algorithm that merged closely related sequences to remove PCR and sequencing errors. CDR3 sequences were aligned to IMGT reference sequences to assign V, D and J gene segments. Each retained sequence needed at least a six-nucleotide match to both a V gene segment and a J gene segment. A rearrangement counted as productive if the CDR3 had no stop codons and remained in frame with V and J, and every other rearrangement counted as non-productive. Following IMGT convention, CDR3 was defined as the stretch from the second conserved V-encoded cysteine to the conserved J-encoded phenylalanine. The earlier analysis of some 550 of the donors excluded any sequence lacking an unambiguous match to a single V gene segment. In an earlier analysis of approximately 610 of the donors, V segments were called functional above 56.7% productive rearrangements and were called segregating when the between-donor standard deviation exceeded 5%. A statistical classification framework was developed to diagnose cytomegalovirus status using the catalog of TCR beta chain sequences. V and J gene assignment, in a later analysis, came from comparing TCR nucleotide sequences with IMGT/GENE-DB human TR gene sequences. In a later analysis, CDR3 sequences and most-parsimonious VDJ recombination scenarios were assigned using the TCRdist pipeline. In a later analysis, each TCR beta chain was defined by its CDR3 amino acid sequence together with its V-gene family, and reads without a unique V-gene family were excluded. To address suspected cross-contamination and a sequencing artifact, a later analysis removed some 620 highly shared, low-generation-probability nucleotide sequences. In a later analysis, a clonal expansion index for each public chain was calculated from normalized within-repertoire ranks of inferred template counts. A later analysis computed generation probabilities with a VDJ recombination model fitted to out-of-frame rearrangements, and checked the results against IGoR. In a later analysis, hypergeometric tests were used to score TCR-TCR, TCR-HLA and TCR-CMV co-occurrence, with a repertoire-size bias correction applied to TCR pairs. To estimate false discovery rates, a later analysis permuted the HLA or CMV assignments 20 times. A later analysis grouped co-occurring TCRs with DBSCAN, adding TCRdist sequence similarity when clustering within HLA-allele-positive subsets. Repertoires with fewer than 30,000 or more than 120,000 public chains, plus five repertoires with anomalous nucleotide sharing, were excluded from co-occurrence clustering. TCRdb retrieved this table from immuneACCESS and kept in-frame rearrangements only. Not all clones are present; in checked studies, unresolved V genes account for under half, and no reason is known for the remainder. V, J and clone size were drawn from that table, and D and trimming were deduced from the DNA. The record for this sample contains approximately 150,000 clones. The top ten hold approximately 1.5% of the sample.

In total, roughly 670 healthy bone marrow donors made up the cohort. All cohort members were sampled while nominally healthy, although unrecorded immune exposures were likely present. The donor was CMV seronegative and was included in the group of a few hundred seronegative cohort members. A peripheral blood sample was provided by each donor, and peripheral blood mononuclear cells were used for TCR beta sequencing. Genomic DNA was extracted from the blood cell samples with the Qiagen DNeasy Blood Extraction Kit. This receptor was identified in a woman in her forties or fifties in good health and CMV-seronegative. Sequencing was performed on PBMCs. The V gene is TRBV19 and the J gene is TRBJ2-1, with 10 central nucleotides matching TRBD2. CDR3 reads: CASSIDPPSGGYNEQFF. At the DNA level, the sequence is TGTGCCAGTAGTATAGACCCCCCTAGCGGGGGATACAATGAGCAGTTCTTC.